Listed here is a single T cell receptor (beta chain). Its specificity is unknown. V dropped 6 bases and J dropped 5; count of bases not matched to a gene: 10. CDR3 size: 15 residues. Germline loops: CDR1 MNHEY, CDR2 SMNVEV (reference sequence). This specimen belongs to a study of cytomegalovirus exposure and HLA in healthy donors. Study results and caveats: Published work reported that the classifier diagnosed cytomegalovirus status with high specificity and sensitivity.

Vbeta (60) and Jbeta (13) primers were used in the PCR. Assay: immunoSEQ multiplex PCR; the TCRdb copy retains only in-frame clones and omits some. This sample's clone table lists around 100,000 clones. The chain couples TRBV27 to TRBJ2-3; 8 bases fit TRBD2. This clonotype was sampled from a man aged 30 to 39 in good health and CMV-seronegative. The sample consisted of PBMCs. The CDR3 is CASRPGGGGGDTQYF. CDR3 bases: TGTGCCAGCAGACCCGGGGGGGGAGGGGGAGATACGCAGTATTTT.